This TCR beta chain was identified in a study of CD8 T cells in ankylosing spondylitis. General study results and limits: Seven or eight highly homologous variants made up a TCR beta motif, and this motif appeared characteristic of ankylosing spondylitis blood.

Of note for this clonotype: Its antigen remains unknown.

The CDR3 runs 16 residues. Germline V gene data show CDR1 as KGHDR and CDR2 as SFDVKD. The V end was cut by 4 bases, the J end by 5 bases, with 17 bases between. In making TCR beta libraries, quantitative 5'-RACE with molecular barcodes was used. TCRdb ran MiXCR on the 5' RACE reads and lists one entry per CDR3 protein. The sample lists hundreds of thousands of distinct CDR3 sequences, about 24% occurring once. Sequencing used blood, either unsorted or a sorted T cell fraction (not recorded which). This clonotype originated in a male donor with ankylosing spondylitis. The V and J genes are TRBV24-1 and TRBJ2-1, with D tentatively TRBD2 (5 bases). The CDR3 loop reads CATSESRLDGNNEQFF. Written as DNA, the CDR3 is TGTGCCACCAGTGAGAGTCGGCTAGACGGGAACAATGAGCAGTTCTTC.